These 25 T cell receptor beta chains share one sample of origin, sequenced in a study of control samples from healthy donors and cancer patients. This table comes from immunoSEQ multiplex PCR, and its TCRdb copy is limited to in-frame clones, with some not included. The sample carries just over 9,000 clones, roughly 90% recorded once. Sequencing used PBMCs. These receptor sequences come from a man aged 55 to 70 with colorectal cancer.

The chain has TRBV15 and TRBJ1-2; 8 nucleotides match TRBD1. CDR3 size: 12 residues. Looked up from germline, CDR1 is LNHNV and CDR2 is YYDKDF (reference sequence). The ends lost 9 bases at V and 1 base at J; junction bases unmatched: 1. CDR3 bases: TGTGCCACGGGACAGGTTAACTATGGCTACACCTTC. Translation gives CATGQVNYGYTF.

This chain links TRBV5-1 with TRBJ2-7, with D unclear. The germline CDR1 and CDR2 sequences are SGHRS and YFSETQ. The CDR3 consists of 14 residues. V lost 1 base, J lost 2 bases, and 10 bases lay in between. The CDR3 nucleotides read TGCGCCAGCAGCTTGAGCAGCCCCCCCTACGAGCAGTACTTC. Encoded protein: CASSLSSPPYEQYF.

The rearrangement uses TRBV5-4 and TRBJ2-7, with 7 bases identical to TRBD2. The CDR3 is 14 residues long. The J segment lost 2 bases and the V segment lost 3 bases, leaving 5 bases of the junction unmatched. CDR1 is SGHNT and CDR2 is YYREEE in the germline V gene (reference sequence). The DNA for the CDR3 is TGTGCCAGCAGCTCTCCGGGGGGAACCTACGAGCAGTACTTC. Translation gives CASSSPGGTYEQYF.

This chain joins TRBV7-2 and TRBJ2-3; tentatively, D is TRBD1 (5 bases). Trimming cost V 1 base and J 4 bases, with 15 bases left between them. In germline, CDR1 is SGHTA, CDR2 FQGNSA. CDR3 length: 16 residues. This CDR3 reads CASSLGPGNLADTQYF. The CDR3 bases are TGTGCCAGCAGCTTAGGTCCAGGGAACTTGGCAGATACGCAGTATTTT. Drawing the rest from reference TRBV7-2 and TRBJ2-3, the complete variable domain is GAGVSQSPSNKVTEKGKDVELRCDPISGHTALYWYRQSLGQGLEFLIYFQGNSAPDKSGLPSDRFSAERTGGSVSTLTIQRTQQEDSAVYLCASSLGPGNLADTQYFGPGTRLTVL.

The genes are TRBV5-1 and TRBJ2-6; possibly TRBD2 for D (6 bases). Germline V gene lookup returns CDR1 SGHRS and CDR2 YFSETQ. Trimming left V 2 bases short and J 2 bases short, with 8 bases between. The CDR3 runs 15 residues. CDR3 amino acids: CASSFGGAGANVLTF. The CDR3, as DNA: TGCGCCAGCAGCTTCGGCGGGGCTGGGGCCAACGTCCTGACTTTC.

J is TRBJ1-2 and V is TRBV7-2; no definite D call. This CDR3 spans 15 amino acids. V lost 2 bases to trimming and J lost 4 bases, with 14 bases between them. CDR1 is SGHTA and CDR2 is FQGNSA in the germline V gene. The CDR3 sequence is CASSLNSLRLYGYTF. The CDR3 DNA is TGTGCCAGCAGCTTAAACTCGCTCAGGCTCTATGGCTACACCTTC.

The gene calls are TRBV5-4 and TRBJ2-4; D remains unclear. This CDR3 has 14 residues. Trimming pared 0 bases from V and 3 bases from J, leaving 7 bases between. Germline lookup yields CDR1 SGHNT and CDR2 YYREEE (reference sequence). The CDR3 sequence is CASSLGVFKNIQYF. The CDR3 DNA sequence: TGTGCCAGCAGCTTGGGGGTTTTCAAAAACATTCAGTACTTC.

V usage is TRBV28 and J usage is TRBJ2-5, with D hard to call. V dropped 2 bases and J dropped 4 bases, with 8 bases sitting between them. The CDR3 totals 13 residues. Germline CDR1 MDHEN, CDR2 SYDVKM. The CDR3 DNA reads TGTGCCAGCAGTTTAATCGGTCGAGAGACCCAGTACTTC. Protein: CASSLIGRETQYF.

This clone was found once. The chain combines TRBV2 with TRBJ2-5; 8 bases map to TRBD2. Germline values: CDR1 SNHLY, CDR2 FYNNEI. This CDR3 is 12 amino acids long. CDR3 region: CGGAGGEETQYF. The DNA for the CDR3 is TGTGGCGGGGCGGGGGGCGAAGAGACCCAGTACTTC.

This chain links TRBV5-6 with TRBJ2-1, with 7 bases that match TRBD2. J gave up 3 bases and V 2 bases, and 8 bases lay outside the gene matches. Per the germline V gene, CDR1 is SGHDT and CDR2 is YYEEEE. This CDR3 contains 16 residues. CDR3 coding DNA: TGTGCCAGCAGCTTTCCGGGACTATCGGACTACAATGAGCAGTTCTTC. Protein product: CASSFPGLSDYNEQFF. Looking up the rest from reference TRBV5-6 and TRBJ2-1 gives the full variable domain: DAGVTQSPTHLIKTRGQQVTLRCSPKSGHDTVSWYQQALGQGPQFIFQYYEEEERQRGNFPDRFSGHQFPNYSSELNVNALLLGDSALYLCASSFPGLSDYNEQFFGPGTRLTVL.

As regards this clone: Other DNA sequences in the same sample also yield this CDR3. The rearrangement links TRBV27 to TRBJ1-2, with a possible D match to TRBD1 (5 bases). The CDR3 is 14 amino acids. V was cut by 3 bases and J by 5 bases, with 13 bases left in between. Germline CDR1 is MNHEY and CDR2 is SMNVEV (reference sequence). The CDR3 DNA reads as TGTGCCAGCAGTTTTGGGGGAGGAGGGTATGGCTACACCTTC. Amino acids: CASSFGGGGYGYTF.

V usage is TRBV27 and J usage is TRBJ1-2; D might be TRBD1 (5 bases). CDR3 length: 15 residues. Germline V CDR1 and CDR2: MNHEY, SMNVEV (reference sequence). The V end was cut by 6 bases, the J end by 4 bases, with 18 bases between. The CDR3 region is CASSRNAGILYGYTF. In nucleotides, the CDR3 is TGTGCCAGCAGCCGAAATGCAGGGATCCTCTATGGCTACACCTTC.

V usage is TRBV13 and J usage is TRBJ2-3; 7 positions match TRBD1. The CDR3 sequence is 16 residues long. Looked up from germline, CDR1 is PRHDT and CDR2 is FYEKMQ (reference sequence). V lost 5 bases to trimming and J lost 2 bases; unmatched junction nucleotides: 10. In DNA, the CDR3 is TGTGCCAGCAGCGAACAGGGGACGAAGGCCACAGATACGCAGTATTTT. As protein: CASSEQGTKATDTQYF.

The CDR3 coding sequence is TGTGCCAGCAGTGGTCAAGGGGTCGGAGGTACAGATACGCAGTATTTT. Translating gives CASSGQGVGGTDTQYF. V is TRBV2 and J is TRBJ2-3, with D perhaps TRBD1 or TRBD2 (5 bases each). The CDR3 covers 16 residues. Germline CDR1 reads SNHLY; CDR2 reads FYNNEI. Trimming cost V 4 bases and J 3 bases, with 17 bases left between them.

The chain recombines TRBV5-8 with TRBJ1-1, with D unclear. The V gene lost 0 bases and the J gene lost 3 bases, with 6 bases spanning the gap. Germline-derived CDR1 and CDR2 are SGHTS and YDEGEE. The CDR3 is made up of 13 amino acids. This CDR3 is CASSLVGDTEAFF. The CDR3 coding sequence is TGTGCCAGCAGCTTGGTTGGGGACACTGAAGCTTTCTTT.

The V and J genes are TRBV28 and TRBJ1-1, with TRBD1 matching 8 bases. V lost 6 bases and J lost 5; bases outside the gene matches: 11. The CDR3 is 15 residues long. Germline CDR1 reads MDHEN; CDR2 reads SYDVKM. CDR3 in amino acids: CASRPGGQGVTEAFF. The CDR3 DNA sequence: TGTGCCAGCAGACCAGGAGGACAGGGAGTAACTGAAGCTTTCTTT.

The chain carries TRBV4-1 and TRBJ1-1, with D possibly matching TRBD1 (5 bases). Germline values: CDR1 MGHRA, CDR2 YSYEKL. The V and J ends lost 4 bases and 6 bases respectively, with 18 bases between them. The CDR3 is 15 residues long. CDR3 region: CASSPWMGGDAEAFF. Written as DNA, the CDR3 is TGCGCCAGCAGCCCCTGGATGGGAGGGGATGCTGAAGCTTTCTTT.

V and J are TRBV19 and TRBJ1-3; no clear D. V was trimmed by 7 bases and J by 0 bases, leaving 16 bases between them. The CDR3 spans 16 residues. Germline V gives CDR1 LNHDA, CDR2 SQIVND (reference sequence). The CDR3 spells CASTQVGFGSGNTIYF. The CDR3 coding sequence is TGTGCCAGTACCCAGGTCGGGTTCGGCTCTGGAAACACCATATATTTT.

The CDR3 reads CASSAGTGADTQYF. CDR3 sequence (DNA): TGTGCCAGCAGCGCCGGGACAGGGGCAGATACGCAGTATTTT. The rearrangement links TRBV6-5 to TRBJ2-3; the match to TRBD1 covers 10 bases. The CDR3 has 14 residues. Germline CDR1 and CDR2: MNHEY and SVGAGI. With 6 bases clipped from V and 4 bases from J, the junction kept 4 bases outside the gene matches.

V is TRBV6-6 and J is TRBJ2-7, with D perhaps TRBD2 (5 bases). The CDR3 runs 14 residues. V lost 2 bases and J lost 3, with 11 bases in between. Germline CDR1 MNHNY, CDR2 SVGAGI (reference sequence). The DNA of the CDR3 is TGTGCCAGCAGTTACCGAGCGGTGAACTACGAGCAGTACTTC. As protein: CASSYRAVNYEQYF.

V and J are TRBV7-2 and TRBJ2-2, with no clear D. Trimming stripped 0 bases from V and 4 bases from J, with 0 bases between. This CDR3 spans 12 amino acids. Germline V gene sequence: CDR1 SGHTA, CDR2 FQGNSA. Here the CDR3 reads CASSLATGELFF. The DNA for the CDR3 is TGTGCCAGCAGCTTAGCCACCGGGGAGCTGTTTTTT.

This sequence joins TRBV5-1 and TRBJ2-2; D perhaps matches TRBD2 (5 bases). V shed 0 bases and J shed 6 bases, with 6 bases lying between them. Germline V gene data show CDR1 as SGHRS and CDR2 as YFSETQ. This CDR3 comprises 13 residues. The DNA of the CDR3 is TGCGCCAGCAGCTTGGGGACTCCCGGGGAGCTGTTTTTT. Encoded protein: CASSLGTPGELFF.

The J gene is TRBJ1-4, the V gene TRBV12-3 or TRBV12-4; the D is unclear. Trimming took 4 bases from V and 10 from J, leaving 7 bases between them. The CDR3 spans 11 residues. In DNA form, the CDR3 reads TGTGCCAGCAGTTCCTCGGCAAAACTGTTTTTT. As protein: CASSSSAKLFF.

The CDR3 is CASSETYLTEAFF. CDR3 DNA: TGTGCCAGCAGTGAGACCTATTTAACTGAAGCTTTCTTT. This chain joins TRBV6-1 and TRBJ1-1, with unresolved D. Germline V gene lookup returns CDR1 MNHNS and CDR2 SASEGT. The CDR3 length is 13 residues. Trimming stripped 3 bases from V and 5 bases from J, with 10 bases between.

This chain uses TRBV7-2 with TRBJ2-7, with a weak D call TRBD2 (5 bases). Germline CDR1 reads SGHTA; CDR2 reads FQGNSA. Trimming removed 1 base from V and 5 bases from J, with 18 bases in between. This CDR3 is built from 16 residues. CDR3 protein: CASSLVWSSGVDEQYF. CDR3 DNA: TGTGCCAGCAGCTTAGTCTGGTCCTCCGGGGTCGACGAGCAGTACTTC. The whole variable domain, filled in from reference TRBV7-2 and TRBJ2-7, reads GAGVSQSPSNKVTEKGKDVELRCDPISGHTALYWYRQSLGQGLEFLIYFQGNSAPDKSGLPSDRFSAERTGGSVSTLTIQRTQQEDSAVYLCASSLVWSSGVDEQYFGPGTRLTVT.